This T cell receptor beta chain came from a study of shared clonotypes between healthy human individuals. Findings of the study overall: A handful of donors showed sharing of about 4.8% of naive CD4 clonotypes. Donors were few, which limited the genetic and exposure-history diversity represented.

Note on this clone: The antigen remains undetermined. Other nucleotide sequences from this sample produce the same CDR3.

Trimming removed 4 bases from V and 2 bases from J; junction bases left unmatched: 4. Germline V gives CDR1 SGHRS, CDR2 YFSETQ. The CDR3 consists of 14 residues. Using 200 ng DNA, 30,000 or so T cell genomes, the sorted-subset replicate PCRs were run. Data came from immunoSEQ multiplex PCR; TCRdb stores just in-frame clones and leaves some out. This table has roughly 2.5 million clones, around nine tenths appearing once. None of the donors, who were healthy HIV-negative adults, had recently had acute infections or vaccinations. This TCR was sampled from a man between 18 and 29 years old in good health. Material: naive CD4+ T cells sorted from blood. Noted subset: CD45RA+ positively selected. The genes are TRBV5-1 and TRBJ2-7; 9 bases align to TRBD1. CDR3 region: CASSVTGGAYEQYF. The CDR3 DNA reads TGCGCCAGCAGCGTGACAGGGGGGGCCTACGAGCAGTACTTC.